This T cell receptor beta chain appears in the sequencing data of a study of CD8 T cells in Susac syndrome (dated by TCRdb to between 2019 and 2020). As for the study more broadly: The study used repertoire sequencing to test whether antigen drove CD8+ T cell activation and differentiation in Susac syndrome. Clonality of the CD8+ T cell repertoire was compared between about a dozen healthy donors, approximately 14 Susac syndrome patients and 15 or so multiple sclerosis patients.

Peripheral blood CD8+ and CD4+ T cells from healthy donors, Susac syndrome patients and multiple sclerosis patients were profiled using high-throughput TCR beta sequencing. Healthy donors were included as age- and sex-matched controls. CD8+ TEMRA cells were enriched by FACS, while bulk CD8+ and CD4+ T cells were purified by magnetic negative isolation. Blood was drawn into EDTA tubes, processed within 24 hours, and PBMCs were isolated by density gradient centrifugation. PBMCs intended for TCR sequencing were frozen in liquid nitrogen and were later thawed in a 37 degrees C water bath. The sorted or isolated CD4+, CD8+ and CD8+ TEMRA cells had a purity of 90% or higher. RNA was extracted with the RNeasy kit and about 0.5 to 1 ug was reverse transcribed using random hexamers. The immunoSEQ multiplex PCR assay, which covers 54 Vbeta and 13 Jbeta segments, was used to amplify TCR beta CDR3 regions. PCR amplification bias was corrected using a synthetic template baseline for primer optimization and computational correction. The original methods were these. Reads were assigned to V, D and J genes according to IMGT and analyzed in immunoSEQ Analyzer, with only productive sequences retained. Clonality was computed as one minus Shannon entropy normalized by log2 of the number of productive unique sequences. For each patient and control, public and private clones were evaluated within the 100 most prevalent clones. A clone was defined as Susac-specific if it was absent from the healthy and MS cohorts, from over 1,000 published viral clones and from other ImmuneACCESS disease sequences. TCRdb reprocessing: public reads trimmed at Q25 with fastp, clones called with MiXCR, in-frame beta chains kept. Records with the same CDR3 protein are collapsed into one entry carrying the most frequent genes and DNA. None of the V and J calls come from the authors' own analysis; TCRdb made them. Present in this sample are 120,000 to 150,000 distinct CDR3 sequences, nearly 95% of which were seen just once. The ten top clones hold over 0.25% of the sample.

Findings and caveats that apply to the study as a whole: The TCR sequencing and HLA analysis was acknowledged to have included a relatively small number of individuals.

The CDR1 and CDR2 encoded by the germline V gene (reference sequence) are LNHDA and SQIVND. The cysteine opens and the phenylalanine closes a CDR3 of 13 amino acids. Left in the record is the CDR3 DNA by itself, 39 bases read in frame from the first base. V is clipped by 5 bases and J by 3 bases, and the sequence between their germline boundaries is 9 bases long. Of note for this clonotype: No antigen is known for it. No qualities accompany the bases; no much larger clone lies one base away.

This clonotype originated in a human donor in good health. The sequence links TRBV19 to TRBJ2-3, with a weak D call of TRBD2 (5 bases match). Sequencing was carried out using CD8+ T cells from PBMCs. The sequenced DNA is TGTGCCAGTAGTTCACTAGTAACAGATACGCAGTATTTT. The resulting protein is CASSSLVTDTQYF.